Listed below are T cell receptor delta chains from one sample, sequenced in a study of gamma-delta T cells after stem cell transplantation. TCRdb re-processed the RT-PCR reads using CATT. The table includes about 11,000 delta-chain clones, around 42% detected once. The sequenced sample was gamma-delta T cells. These receptors came from a human donor. It is not recorded whose cells these are; they may come from a transplant donor. CDR3s include the opening cysteine and the closing phenylalanine or tryptophan. D genes are given only for firm matches. Clone size is shown for a subset of rows, as once, few, many or a class of expanded clone.

J: TRDJ2
D: -
size: medium-sized
V: TRDV3
CDR3: CAFSPTLGRATAQLFF
DNA: TGTGCCTTTAGCCCCACCTTAGGTAGGGCCACAGCACAACTCTTCTTT

J: TRDJ1
D: -
size: -
V: TRDV3
CDR3: CASPSGYTDKLIF
DNA: TGTGCCTCTCCCTCGGGGTACACCGATAAACTCATCTTT

J: TRDJ2
D: TRDD2
size: -
V: TRDV1
CDR3: CALGETLRYSLPFSLTAQLFF
DNA: TGTGCTCTTGGGGAAACCCTCCGATACTCCCTTCCTTTTTCTTTGACAGCACAACTCTTCTTT

J: TRDJ1
D: TRDD3
size: -
V: TRDV1
CDR3: CALLSPAGGYADKLIF
DNA: TGTGCTCTTCTTTCCCCTGCTGGGGGATACGCCGATAAACTCATCTTT

J: TRDJ3
D: TRDD3
size: -
V: TRDV2
CDR3: CACDKGGYAWDTRQMFF
DNA: TGTGCCTGTGACAAGGGGGGATACGCGTGGGATACCCGACAGATGTTTTTC

J: TRDJ3
D: TRDD3
size: large
V: TRDV2
CDR3: CACDTVLGDTWDTRQMFF
DNA: TGTGCCTGTGACACCGTACTGGGGGATACCTGGGACACCCGACAGATGTTTTTC

J: TRDJ3
D: TRDD3
size: medium-sized
V: TRDV2
CDR3: CACDTVVGGYSWDTRQMFF
DNA: TGTGCCTGTGACACCGTAGTGGGGGGATACTCCTGGGACACCCGACAGATGTTTTTC

J: TRDJ1
D: TRDD3
size: -
V: TRDV3
CDR3: CAFLSPSTMEGYRTDKLIF
DNA: TGTGCCTTTCTATCCCCCTCTACGATGGAGGGATACCGGACCGATAAACTCATCTTT

J: TRDJ1
D: TRDD3
size: -
V: TRDV1
CDR3: CALAIPLVGLGRLTDKLIF
DNA: TGTGCTCTTGCCATTCCTCTAGTGGGACTGGGGAGGCTCACCGATAAACTCATCTTT

J: TRDJ1
D: -
size: -
V: TRDV1
CDR3: CALGELGGVLYTYKLIF
DNA: TGTGCTCTTGGGGAACTCGGGGGTGTCCTTTACACCTATAAACTCATCTTT

J: TRDJ3
D: TRDD3
size: -
V: TRDV2
CDR3: CACEPLGAGSWDTRQMFF
DNA: TGTGCCTGTGAACCACTGGGGGCCGGCTCCTGGGACACCCGACAGATGTTTTTC

J: TRDJ2
D: TRDD3
size: few
V: TRDV2
CDR3: CAFNLPVHWGITPTAQLFF
DNA: TGTGCCTTTAACCTTCCCGTTCACTGGGGGATAACTCCGACAGCACAACTCTTCTTT

J: TRDJ1
D: TRDD3
size: -
V: TRDV3
CDR3: CAFAASQPTGGPYTDKLIF
DNA: TGTGCCTTTGCAGCCTCCCAGCCTACTGGGGGACCCTACACCGATAAACTCATCTTT

J: TRDJ1
D: TRDD3
size: -
V: TRDV3
CDR3: CAFLPDLGDTDKLIF
DNA: TGTGCCTTCCTCCCGGACCTGGGGGATACCGATAAACTCATCTTT

J: TRDJ3
D: TRDD3
size: few
V: TRDV2
CDR3: CACDTVLGDTWYTLQMFF
DNA: TGTGCCTGTGACACCGTCCTGGGGGATACCTGGTACACCCTACAGATGTTTTTC

J: TRDJ1
D: TRDD3
size: -
V: TRDV2
CDR3: CACDTLNTGGYRYTDNLIF
DNA: TGTGCCTGTGACACCCTCAATACTGGGGGATACCGATACACCGATAACCTCATCTTT

J: TRDJ1
D: TRDD3
size: -
V: TRDV2
CDR3: CACDSLSYWGIMKVTDKLIF
DNA: TGTGCCTGTGACAGCCTTTCGTACTGGGGGATAATGAAAGTCACCGATAAACTCATCTTT

J: TRDJ1
D: -
size: -
V: TRDV1
CDR3: CALGELEVEDGRFGRKLIF
DNA: TGTGCTCTTGGGGAACTTGAAGTGGAGGATGGGCGGTTCGGGCGTAAACTCATCTTT

J: TRDJ1
D: TRDD2
size: -
V: TRDV1
CDR3: CALGTNMAFLPPYTDKLIF
DNA: TGTGCTCTTGGGACCAACATGGCCTTCCTCCCACCGTACACCGATAAACTCATCTTT

J: TRDJ3
D: TRDD3
size: -
V: TRDV2
CDR3: CACESVLGDTQLSWDTRQMFF
DNA: TGTGCCTGTGAATCTGTACTGGGGGATACTCAGCTCTCCTGGGACACCCGACAGATGTTTTTC

J: TRDJ1
D: -
size: medium-sized
V: TRDV2
CDR3: CACDRMRYSQRGVNWDIHTDKLIF
DNA: TGTGCCTGTGACAGAATGCGGTATTCGCAACGTGGGGTTAACTGGGACATCCACACCGATAAACTCATCTTT

J: TRDJ2
D: -
size: -
V: TRDV1
CDR3: CALGERGKGGLTAQLFF
DNA: TGTGCTCTTGGGGAAAGGGGAAAAGGGGGATTGACAGCACAACTCTTCTTT